The entry below describes one T cell receptor (beta chain). Sequencing used immunoSEQ multiplex PCR; TCRdb keeps in-frame clones, though not all of them. The table lists about 50,000 clones, around 90% of them singletons. The data derive from a study of blood T cell repertoires in COVID-19. Sequenced: peripheral blood. This TCR derives from a man aged 50-60 years with active COVID-19.

The DNA for the CDR3 is TGTGCCAGGGCACTAGCGGGGGGTCTTGGGCAGTTCTTC. Amino acid sequence: CARALAGGLGQFF. V usage is TRBV2 and J usage is TRBJ2-1; 12 bases agree with TRBD2. V lost 9 bases to trimming and J lost 12 bases; unmatched junction nucleotides: 9. Germline CDR1 and CDR2: SNHLY and FYNNEI. The CDR3 extends over 13 amino acids.